At least ten counts were recorded for the clone carrying this T cell receptor (beta chain). Its antigen is currently unknown. The sample originates from a study of T cell repertoires in cytomegalovirus infection. Study-level points and caveats: In two of eight donors, the top clonotype was HLA-C-restricted CMV-specific.

TCRdb reanalysed the reads using MiXCR and keeps one entry per CDR3 protein. The sample has a few hundred thousand distinct CDR3 sequences, 20% to 25% seen once. The V gene end was trimmed by 3 bases and the J gene end by 0 bases; junction bases not matched to a gene: 3. Germline assignment: CDR1 SGHTA and CDR2 FQGNSA. CDR3 length equals 15 residues. The chain combines TRBV7-2 with TRBJ2-7; 9 bases are shared with TRBD2. The specimen was CD8+ T cells from PBMCs. This receptor was taken from a human donor in good health (CMV status not recorded). Some clones in this sample may be carry-over from other donors' samples. CDR3 in amino acids: CASSFETSGSYEQYF. In DNA form, the CDR3 reads TGTGCCAGCAGCTTCGAGACTAGCGGCTCCTACGAGCAGTACTTC. The complete variable domain, with remaining parts taken from reference TRBV7-2 and TRBJ2-7, reads GAGVSQSPSNKVTEKGKDVELRCDPISGHTALYWYRQSLGQGLEFLIYFQGNSAPDKSGLPSDRFSAERTGGSVSTLTIQRTQQEDSAVYLCASSFETSGSYEQYFGPGTRLTVT.